The subject of this entry is one TCR beta chain. cDNA molecules, individually, were tagged with unique molecular identifiers. MiXCR, run by TCRdb on the 5' RACE reads, gives a single entry per CDR3 protein. The sample holds around 93,000 distinct CDR3 sequences; about 12% are singletons and the top ten take 4.4%. These data belong to a study of early T cells in non-severe SARS-CoV-2 infection. Study-wide background: Chains from this unsorted whole-blood bulk RNA could not be paired.

The CDR3 is 15 amino acids. V was cut by 3 bases and J by 5 bases, with 14 bases left in between. The germline V gene has CDR1 SGHAT and CDR2 FQDESV (reference sequence). The sample in question was whole blood, obtained at baseline. The V gene is TRBV11-1, the J gene TRBJ2-1; TRBD2 is a possible D gene (6 bases). This sequence was found in an adult who was a healthcare worker with PCR-confirmed SARS-CoV-2 infection or an uninfected control (not recorded which). The CDR3 nucleotides read TGTGCCAGCAGCTTGTTCCCTAGCGCCAACAATGAGCAGTTCTTC. It is translated as CASSLFPSANNEQFF.